These T cell receptor beta chains were read from a single sample in a study of response to subunit inactivated influenza vaccine. TCRdb passed the RT-PCR reads through MiXCR, listing each CDR3 protein once. The table has hundreds of thousands of distinct CDR3 sequences, about 14% seen once. The sequences come from PBMCs from blood, collected approximately 15 days before vaccination. Every receptor here comes from a man aged 50 or older who received an inactivated influenza vaccine. CDR3s include the opening cysteine and the closing phenylalanine or tryptophan. The order of the fields is J gene, clone size, V gene, D gene, CDR3 protein, CDR3 DNA. D genes are given only for firm matches. Some rows have no size entry. The others give once, few or many, or a class for an expanded clone.

j_gene: TRBJ1-3
abundance: -
v_gene: TRBV7-2
d_gene: -
CDR3aa: CASSLETASGNTIYF
CDR3nt: TGTGCCAGCAGCTTAGAGACAGCCTCTGGAAACACCATATATTTT

j_gene: TRBJ2-2
abundance: -
v_gene: TRBV11-2
d_gene: -
CDR3aa: CASSRARSTGELFF
CDR3nt: TGTGCCAGCAGCCGGGCCCGGAGCACCGGGGAGCTGTTTTTT

j_gene: TRBJ1-4
abundance: many
v_gene: TRBV5-1
d_gene: -
CDR3aa: CASSLGGLNEKLFF
CDR3nt: TGTGCCAGCAGTTTAGGAGGGCTCAATGAAAAACTGTTTTTT

j_gene: TRBJ2-5
abundance: few
v_gene: TRBV2
d_gene: -
CDR3aa: CASSDPDTWGETQYF
CDR3nt: TGTGCCAGCAGCGATCCCGACACATGGGGAGAGACCCAGTACTTC

j_gene: TRBJ1-2
abundance: -
v_gene: TRBV7-9
d_gene: -
CDR3aa: CASSSDTARWNGYTF
CDR3nt: TGTGCCAGCAGCTCTGACACGGCCCGGTGGAATGGCTACACCTTC

j_gene: TRBJ2-3
abundance: once
v_gene: TRBV11-2
d_gene: TRBD2
CDR3aa: CASSLVRGGRNTQYF
CDR3nt: TGTGCCAGCAGTTTGGTGCGGGGGGGGAGAAATACGCAGTATTTT

j_gene: TRBJ1-1
abundance: few
v_gene: TRBV3-1
d_gene: -
CDR3aa: CASSQWANTEAFF
CDR3nt: TGTGCCAGCAGCCAATGGGCGAACACTGAAGCTTTCTTT

j_gene: TRBJ1-5
abundance: many
v_gene: TRBV12-3/TRBV12-4
d_gene: -
CDR3aa: CASSLDRLQPQHF
CDR3nt: TGTGCCAGCAGTTTGGACAGACTCCAGCCCCAGCATTTT

j_gene: TRBJ2-6
abundance: many
v_gene: TRBV12-3/TRBV12-4
d_gene: -
CDR3aa: CASSFRGSGANVLTF
CDR3nt: TGTGCCAGCAGTTTTCGGGGATCTGGGGCCAACGTCCTGACTTTC

j_gene: TRBJ2-5
abundance: -
v_gene: TRBV3-1
d_gene: TRBD1
CDR3aa: CASTRQGIGEETQYF
CDR3nt: TGTGCCAGCACCCGACAGGGGATTGGGGAAGAGACCCAGTACTTC

j_gene: TRBJ2-1
abundance: once
v_gene: TRBV29-1
d_gene: TRBD1
CDR3aa: CSVENRGSNEQFF
CDR3nt: TGCAGCGTTGAAAACAGGGGGTCCAATGAGCAGTTCTTC

j_gene: TRBJ2-5
abundance: few
v_gene: TRBV28
d_gene: TRBD2
CDR3aa: CASMGGSRETQYF
CDR3nt: TGTGCCAGCATGGGCGGGAGTCGAGAGACCCAGTACTTC

j_gene: TRBJ2-7
abundance: many
v_gene: TRBV28
d_gene: -
CDR3aa: CASSGHYEQYF
CDR3nt: TGTGCCAGCAGCGGCCACTACGAGCAGTACTTC

j_gene: TRBJ1-1
abundance: -
v_gene: TRBV20-1
d_gene: TRBD1
CDR3aa: CSAWDRQNTEAFF
CDR3nt: TGCAGTGCTTGGGACAGGCAGAACACTGAAGCTTTCTTT

j_gene: TRBJ1-6
abundance: few
v_gene: TRBV27
d_gene: -
CDR3aa: CASSQRNSPLHF
CDR3nt: TGTGCCAGCAGCCAGAGAAATTCACCCCTCCACTTT

j_gene: TRBJ1-1
abundance: many
v_gene: TRBV5-1
d_gene: -
CDR3aa: CASSLQGSNTEAFF
CDR3nt: TGCGCCAGCAGCTTGCAGGGGTCCAACACTGAAGCTTTCTTT